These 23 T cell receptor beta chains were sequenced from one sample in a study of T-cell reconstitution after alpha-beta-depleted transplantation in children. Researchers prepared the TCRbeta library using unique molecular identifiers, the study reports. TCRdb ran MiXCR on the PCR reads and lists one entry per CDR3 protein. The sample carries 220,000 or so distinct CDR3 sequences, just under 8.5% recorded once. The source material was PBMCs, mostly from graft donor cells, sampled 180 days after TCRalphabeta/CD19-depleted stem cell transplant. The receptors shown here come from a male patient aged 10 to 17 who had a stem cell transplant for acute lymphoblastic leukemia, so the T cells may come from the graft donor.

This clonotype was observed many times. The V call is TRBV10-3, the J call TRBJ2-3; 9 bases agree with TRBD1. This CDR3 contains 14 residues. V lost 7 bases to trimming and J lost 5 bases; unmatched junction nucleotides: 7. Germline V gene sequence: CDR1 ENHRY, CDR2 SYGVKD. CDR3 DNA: TGTGCCATCATGACCGGACAGGGGCTAGATACGCAGTATTTT. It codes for CAIMTGQGLDTQYF.

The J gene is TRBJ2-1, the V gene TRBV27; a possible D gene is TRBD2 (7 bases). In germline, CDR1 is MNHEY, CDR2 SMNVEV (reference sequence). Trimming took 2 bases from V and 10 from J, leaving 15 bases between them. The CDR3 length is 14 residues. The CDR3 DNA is TGTGCCAGCAGTTTAAAGGGGGGGCTCCGAGAGCAGTTCTTC. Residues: CASSLKGGLREQFF.

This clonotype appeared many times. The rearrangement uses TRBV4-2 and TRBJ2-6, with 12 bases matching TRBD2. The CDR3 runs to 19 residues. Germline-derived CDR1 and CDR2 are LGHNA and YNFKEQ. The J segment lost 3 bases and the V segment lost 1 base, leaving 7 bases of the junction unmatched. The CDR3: CASSQASGRAWVGANVLTF. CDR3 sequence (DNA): TGTGCCAGCAGCCAAGCTAGCGGGAGGGCCTGGGTTGGGGCCAACGTCCTGACTTTC.

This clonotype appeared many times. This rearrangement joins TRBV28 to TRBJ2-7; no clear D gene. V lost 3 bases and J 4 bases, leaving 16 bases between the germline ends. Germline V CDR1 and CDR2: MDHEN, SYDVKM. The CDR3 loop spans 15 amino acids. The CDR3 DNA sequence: TGTGCCAGCAGTTTCAAGACCATAAAAGCATACGAGCAGTACTTC. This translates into CASSFKTIKAYEQYF.

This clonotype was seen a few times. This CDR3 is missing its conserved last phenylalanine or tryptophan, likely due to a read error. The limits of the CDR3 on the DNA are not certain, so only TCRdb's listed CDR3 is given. The CDR3 loop reads CASSYSLTWSL. The chain links TRBV6-5 to TRBJ1-1. Looked up from germline, CDR1 is MNHEY and CDR2 is SVGAGI. Termini included, the CDR3 measures 11 amino acids.

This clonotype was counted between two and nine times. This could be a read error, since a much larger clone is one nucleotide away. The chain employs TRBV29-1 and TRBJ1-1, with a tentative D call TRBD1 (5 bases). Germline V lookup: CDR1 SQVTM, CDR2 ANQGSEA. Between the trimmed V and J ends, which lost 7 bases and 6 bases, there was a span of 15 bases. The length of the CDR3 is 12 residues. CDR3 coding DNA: TGCAGCGCTTCCACAGGTGGGCCTGAAGCTTTCTTT. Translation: CSASTGGPEAFF.

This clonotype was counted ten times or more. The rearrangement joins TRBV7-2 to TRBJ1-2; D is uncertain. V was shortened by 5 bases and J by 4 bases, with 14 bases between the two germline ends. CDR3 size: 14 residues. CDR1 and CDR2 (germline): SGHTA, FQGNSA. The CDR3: CASSRGRALYGYTF. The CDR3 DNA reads TGTGCCAGCAGCCGTGGACGAGCCCTCTATGGCTACACCTTC.

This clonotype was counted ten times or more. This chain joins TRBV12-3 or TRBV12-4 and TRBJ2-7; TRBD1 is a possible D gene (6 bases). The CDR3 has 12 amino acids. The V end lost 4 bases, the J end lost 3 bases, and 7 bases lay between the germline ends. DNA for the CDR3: TGTGCCAGCAGTTACAGGGACTACGAGCAGTACTTC. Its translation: CASSYRDYEQYF.

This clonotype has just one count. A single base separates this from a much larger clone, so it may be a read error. In nucleotides, the CDR3 is TGTGCCAGCAGTTTATATCAGGTGGGTTTTCAAGCTTTCTTT. Translated: CASSLYQVGFQAFF. The V gene is TRBV12-3 or TRBV12-4, the J gene TRBJ1-1; D call uncertain. The germline V and J ends were trimmed by 2 bases and 9 bases, with 16 bases remaining between them. The CDR3 spans 14 residues.

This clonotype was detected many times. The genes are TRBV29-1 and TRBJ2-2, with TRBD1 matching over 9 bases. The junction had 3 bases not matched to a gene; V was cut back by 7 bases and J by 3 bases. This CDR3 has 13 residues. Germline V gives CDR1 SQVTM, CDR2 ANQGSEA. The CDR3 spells CSAWTGDTGELFF. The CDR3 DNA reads TGCAGCGCCTGGACAGGGGACACCGGGGAGCTGTTTTTT.

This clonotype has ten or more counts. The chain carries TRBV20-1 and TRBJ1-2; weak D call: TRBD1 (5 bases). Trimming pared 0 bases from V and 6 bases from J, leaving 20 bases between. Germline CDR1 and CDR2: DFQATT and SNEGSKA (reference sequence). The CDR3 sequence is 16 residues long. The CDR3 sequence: CSARDFGTEVRNGYTF. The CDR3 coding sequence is TGCAGTGCTAGAGATTTCGGGACCGAAGTCAGAAATGGCTACACCTTC.

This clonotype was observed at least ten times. The CDR3 coding sequence is TGTGCCAGCAGTTTAGGGGGGAGGGGGATTGCTGGCTACACCTTC. This encodes CASSLGGRGIAGYTF. The chain carries TRBV27 and TRBJ1-2, with a tentative D call TRBD1 (6 bases). The CDR3 runs to 15 residues. Trimming pared 2 bases from V and 7 bases from J, leaving 17 bases between. CDR1 is MNHEY and CDR2 is SMNVEV in the germline V gene (reference sequence).

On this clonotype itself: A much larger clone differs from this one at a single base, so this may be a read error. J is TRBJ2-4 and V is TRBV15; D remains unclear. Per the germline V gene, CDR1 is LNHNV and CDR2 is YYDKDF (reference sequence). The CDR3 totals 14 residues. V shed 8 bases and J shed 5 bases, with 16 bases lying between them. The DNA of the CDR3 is TGTGCCACCGGGCGCGGTCTCGCCGAAAACATTCAGTACTTC. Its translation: CATGRGLAENIQYF.

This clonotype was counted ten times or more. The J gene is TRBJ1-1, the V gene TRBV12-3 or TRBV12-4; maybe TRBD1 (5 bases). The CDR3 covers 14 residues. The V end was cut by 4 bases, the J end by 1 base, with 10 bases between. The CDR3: CASSSDGGNTEAFF. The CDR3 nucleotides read TGTGCCAGCAGTTCGGACGGGGGGAACACTGAAGCTTTCTTT.

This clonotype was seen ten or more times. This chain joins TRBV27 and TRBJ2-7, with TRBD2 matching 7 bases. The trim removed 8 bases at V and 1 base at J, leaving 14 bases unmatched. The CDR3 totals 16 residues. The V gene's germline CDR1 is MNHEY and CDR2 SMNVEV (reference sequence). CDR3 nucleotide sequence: TGTGCCAGCGCTTTGGGAGGGATCGCCTCTTCCTACGAGCAGTACTTC. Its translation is CASALGGIASSYEQYF.

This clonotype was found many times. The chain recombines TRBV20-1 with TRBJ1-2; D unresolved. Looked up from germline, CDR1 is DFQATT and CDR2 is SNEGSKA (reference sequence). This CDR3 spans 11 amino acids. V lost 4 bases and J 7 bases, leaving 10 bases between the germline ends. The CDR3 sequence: CSAKEGSGYTF. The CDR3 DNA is TGCAGTGCTAAGGAGGGCTCTGGCTACACCTTC.

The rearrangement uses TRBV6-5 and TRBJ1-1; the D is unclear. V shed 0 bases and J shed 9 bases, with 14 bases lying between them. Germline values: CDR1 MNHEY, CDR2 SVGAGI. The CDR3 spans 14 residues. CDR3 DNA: TGTGCCAGCAGTTACTCGGAACGACCCTTAAAAGCTTTCTTT. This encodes CASSYSERPLKAFF.

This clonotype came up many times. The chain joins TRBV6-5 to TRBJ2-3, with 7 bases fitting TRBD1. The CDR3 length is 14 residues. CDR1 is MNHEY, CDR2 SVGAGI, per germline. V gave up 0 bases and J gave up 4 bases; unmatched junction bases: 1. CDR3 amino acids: CASSYSGTADTQYF. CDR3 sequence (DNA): TGTGCCAGCAGTTACTCAGGGACAGCAGATACGCAGTATTTT.

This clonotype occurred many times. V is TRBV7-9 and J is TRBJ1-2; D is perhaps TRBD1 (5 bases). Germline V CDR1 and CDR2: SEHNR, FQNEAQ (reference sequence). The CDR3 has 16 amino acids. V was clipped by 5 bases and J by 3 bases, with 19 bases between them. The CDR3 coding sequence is TGTGCCAGCAGCCGCGACAGCCTACGGACTTACTATGGCTACACCTTC. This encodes CASSRDSLRTYYGYTF.

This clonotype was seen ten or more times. Here the CDR3 DNA reads TGTGCCAGCAGTTCTTGGCTCGCCCTCTACGAGCAGTACTTC. Protein sequence: CASSSWLALYEQYF. The J gene is TRBJ2-7, the V gene TRBV12-3 or TRBV12-4, with unresolved D. This CDR3 region has 14 residues. Trimming took off 4 bases at V and 3 bases at J, with 13 bases between the two ends.

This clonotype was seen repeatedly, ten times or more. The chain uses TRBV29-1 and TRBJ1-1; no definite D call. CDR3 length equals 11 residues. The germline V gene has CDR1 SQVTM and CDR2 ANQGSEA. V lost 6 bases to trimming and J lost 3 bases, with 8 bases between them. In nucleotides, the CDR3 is TGCAGCGTCAAGGTATACACTGAAGCTTTCTTT. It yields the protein CSVKVYTEAFF. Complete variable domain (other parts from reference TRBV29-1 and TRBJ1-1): SAVISQKPSRDICQRGTSLTIQCQVDSQVTMMFWYRQQPGQSLTLIATANQGSEATYESGFVIDKFPISRPNLTFSTLTVSNMSPEDSSIYLCSVKVYTEAFFGQGTRLTVV.

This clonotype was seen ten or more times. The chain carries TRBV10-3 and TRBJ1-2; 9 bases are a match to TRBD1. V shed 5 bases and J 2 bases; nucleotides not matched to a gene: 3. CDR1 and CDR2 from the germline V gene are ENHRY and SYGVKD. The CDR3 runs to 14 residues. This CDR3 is CAISRDRENYGYTF. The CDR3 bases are TGTGCCATCAGTAGGGACAGGGAGAACTATGGCTACACCTTC.

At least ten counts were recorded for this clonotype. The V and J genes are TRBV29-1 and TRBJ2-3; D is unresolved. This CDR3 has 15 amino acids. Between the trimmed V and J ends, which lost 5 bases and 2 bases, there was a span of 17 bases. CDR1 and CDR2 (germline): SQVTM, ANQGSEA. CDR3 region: CSVSHPELSTDTQYF. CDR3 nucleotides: TGCAGCGTTTCTCATCCCGAGTTGTCCACAGATACGCAGTATTTT.